The clone carrying this T cell receptor (beta chain) showed up just once. The antigen is unknown. These data originate in a study of PD-L1 blockade in urothelial cancer. Study background: The analyses of blood took place 3 weeks (second dose) and 6 weeks after treatment start. Blood yielded a median of 141,255 T cells per sample. Study results and limitations: When measured at 3 weeks, tumor-associated blood clones expanded more in durable-benefit patients.

Time point in this sample: pretreatment peripheral blood. Each patient gave between 1 and 8 samples, pretreatment and on-treatment. Germline assignment: CDR1 SGHTS and CDR2 YDEGEE. The CDR3 spans 16 residues. J was trimmed by 6 bases and V by 5 bases; bases with no gene match: 12. Sequenced by immunoSEQ multiplex PCR; TCRdb stores in-frame clones only, minus some. This sample yields 48,000 or so clones, of which around nine tenths are seen a single time; around 15% belongs to the top ten. The sample here was PBMCs, taken around atezolizumab (anti-PD-L1) treatment. The origin of this receptor is a woman aged 55-69 years with urothelial cancer. The chain employs TRBV5-8 and TRBJ2-2, with 8 bases lining up with TRBD1. The CDR3 spells CASRDRTGSKAGELFF. The CDR3 coding sequence is TGTGCCAGCAGGGACCGGACAGGGTCTAAGGCCGGGGAGCTGTTTTTT.